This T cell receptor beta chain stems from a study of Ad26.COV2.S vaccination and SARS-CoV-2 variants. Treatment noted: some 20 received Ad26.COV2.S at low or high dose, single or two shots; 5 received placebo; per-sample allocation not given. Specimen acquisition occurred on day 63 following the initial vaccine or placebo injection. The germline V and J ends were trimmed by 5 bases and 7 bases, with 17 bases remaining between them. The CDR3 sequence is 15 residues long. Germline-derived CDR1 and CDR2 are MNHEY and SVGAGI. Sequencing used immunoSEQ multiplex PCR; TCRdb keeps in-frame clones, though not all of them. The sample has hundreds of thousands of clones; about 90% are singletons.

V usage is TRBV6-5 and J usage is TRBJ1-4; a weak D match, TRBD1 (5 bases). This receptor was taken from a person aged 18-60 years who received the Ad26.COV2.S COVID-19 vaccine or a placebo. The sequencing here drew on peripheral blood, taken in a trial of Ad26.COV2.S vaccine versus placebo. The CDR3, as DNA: TGTGCCAGCAGTAACCCCAGGGTGGAGGGTGAAAAACTGTTTTTT. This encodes CASSNPRVEGEKLFF.